A single sample is the source of the 16 T cell receptor beta chains below, sequenced in a study of blood T cell repertoires in COVID-19. The method was immunoSEQ multiplex PCR; TCRdb's version includes in-frame clones alone and lacks a portion of them. This table has some 300,000 clones, 85% to 95% appearing once. What was sequenced was PBMCs or T cells enriched from blood (not recorded which). These receptors were taken from a woman in her twenties or thirties who had been exposed to COVID-19.

This clone was found once. V and J are TRBV6-2 or TRBV6-3 and TRBJ1-1, with a tentative D call TRBD1 (5 bases). Germline values: CDR1 MNHEY, CDR2 SVGEGT. The CDR3 is 16 residues long. With 5 bases removed from V and 4 bases from J, the gap between germline ends came to 20 bases. As DNA, the CDR3 is TGTGCCAGCAGTCTAGGACGCAAGCCGGGGGGCACTGAAGCTTTCTTT. Encoded protein: CASSLGRKPGGTEAFF.

V usage is TRBV2 and J usage is TRBJ1-1, with TRBD1 as a possible D gene (6 bases). The V gene lost 8 bases and the J gene lost 4 bases, with 14 bases spanning the gap. This CDR3 is 13 amino acids long. From germline, CDR1 is SNHLY and CDR2 FYNNEI. The CDR3 spells CASGQGRVTEAFF. The CDR3 bases are TGTGCCAGCGGGCAGGGGCGAGTCACTGAAGCTTTCTTT.

This chain links TRBV6-5 with TRBJ2-7; 7 positions agree with TRBD1. Germline CDR1 reads MNHEY; CDR2 reads SVGAGI. This CDR3 has 14 amino acids. J lost 2 bases, V lost 4 bases, and 5 bases had no gene match. The DNA for the CDR3 is TGTGCCAGCAGTTCTAACAGGGGACCCTACGAGCAGTACTTC. Translated: CASSSNRGPYEQYF.

V usage is TRBV11-1 and J usage is TRBJ2-1, with 7 bases fitting TRBD2. V lost 3 bases and J lost 3; bases outside the gene matches: 5. Germline V gene lookup returns CDR1 SGHAT and CDR2 FQDESV (reference sequence). The CDR3 is made up of 15 amino acids. Written as DNA, the CDR3 is TGTGCCAGCAGCTTGAGCGGGGCTAGCTACAATGAGCAGTTCTTC. Its translation: CASSLSGASYNEQFF.

The chain links TRBV7-3 to TRBJ1-1; perhaps TRBD1 as D (6 bases). Trimming cost V 10 bases and J 0 bases, with 12 bases left between them. Germline loops: CDR1 SGHTA, CDR2 FQGTGA. The CDR3 is 13 residues long. CDR3 nucleotide sequence: TGTGCCATACAGGGCAGCTTGAACACTGAAGCTTTCTTT. It specifies CAIQGSLNTEAFF. The full variable domain, rest sourced from reference TRBV7-3 and TRBJ1-1, is GAGVSQTPSNKVTEKGKYVELRCDPISGHTALYWYRQSLGQGPEFLIYFQGTGAADDSGLPNDRFFAVRPEGSVSTLKIQRTERGDSAVYLCAIQGSLNTEAFFGQGTRLTVV.

This clone appeared once. This CDR3 is CASSRRGQGNQPQHF. As DNA, the CDR3 is TGTGCCAGCAGCCGGCGTGGACAGGGCAATCAGCCCCAGCATTTT. V gene TRBV21-1 combines with J gene TRBJ1-5; TRBD1, as called in the table, went unchecked against the DNA. TRBV21-1 is recorded as a pseudogene. The CDR3 contains 15 residues.

The chain employs TRBV3-1 (or the pseudogene TRBV3-2) and TRBJ1-1, with 11 bases aligning to TRBD1. Germline values: CDR1 LGHDT, CDR2 YNNKEL (reference sequence). This CDR3 contains 20 residues. The trim removed 0 bases at V and 2 bases at J, leaving 14 bases unmatched. The CDR3 sequence is CASSQDRAGQGAIENTEAFF. The CDR3 DNA reads TGTGCCAGCAGCCAAGATAGGGCTGGACAGGGGGCGATCGAAAACACTGAAGCTTTCTTT.

The chain joins TRBV19 to TRBJ2-2; 9 bases fit TRBD1. This CDR3 has 18 residues. V was pared by 4 bases and J by 6 bases, with 15 bases of the junction left unmatched. Germline V CDR1 and CDR2: LNHDA, SQIVND (reference sequence). The CDR3 loop reads CASSTPWTGEESAGELFF. The CDR3 DNA reads TGTGCCAGTAGTACTCCTTGGACAGGGGAGGAGAGTGCCGGGGAGCTGTTTTTT.

This chain connects TRBV5-1 to TRBJ2-7, with 7 bases lining up with TRBD1. J was trimmed by 4 bases and V by 4 bases; bases with no gene match: 8. The CDR3 sequence is 14 residues long. The germline CDR1 and CDR2 sequences are SGHRS and YFSETQ. The CDR3 sequence: CASSGTTGQYEQYF. The CDR3 nucleotides are TGCGCCAGCAGCGGGACGACAGGGCAGTACGAGCAGTACTTC.

The chain links TRBV6-6 to TRBJ1-4; 7 bases line up with TRBD1. The junction had 4 bases not matched to a gene; V was cut back by 6 bases and J by 3 bases. Germline V lookup: CDR1 MNHNY, CDR2 SVGAGI (reference sequence). CDR3 size: 14 residues. The CDR3 sequence: CASSPTGSNEKLFF. CDR3 bases: TGTGCCAGCAGCCCGACAGGGTCTAATGAAAAACTGTTTTTT.

The rearrangement joins TRBV5-1 to TRBJ2-1, with TRBD2 matching over 9 bases. CDR3 length equals 15 residues. V shed 4 bases and J 7 bases; nucleotides not matched to a gene: 9. Germline V gene sequence: CDR1 SGHRS, CDR2 YFSETQ. The CDR3 region has the DNA TGCGCCAGCAGCGCCAGCGGGGGGCCGGGTAATGAGCAGTTCTTC. The encoded protein is CASSASGGPGNEQFF.

This clone was counted a single time. The CDR3 here is CASSFPGTMEGRANTEAFF. CDR3 coding DNA: TGCGCCAGCAGCTTTCCCGGGACTATGGAAGGGCGGGCGAACACTGAAGCTTTCTTT. The rearrangement links TRBV5-1 to TRBJ1-1; tentative D call: TRBD1 (5 bases). The CDR3 length is 19 residues. Trimming took off 2 bases at V and 1 base at J, with 24 bases between the two ends. Germline V gene sequence: CDR1 SGHRS, CDR2 YFSETQ.

This clone has a handful of counts. This rearrangement joins TRBV27 to TRBJ1-6; D ambiguous. This CDR3 region has 15 residues. With 8 bases removed from V and 0 bases from J, the gap between germline ends came to 11 bases. CDR1 and CDR2 from the germline V gene are MNHEY and SMNVEV (reference sequence). CDR3 sequence reads: CASARGSSYNSPLHF. CDR3 sequence (DNA): TGTGCCAGCGCCCGCGGAAGCTCCTATAATTCACCCCTCCACTTT.

The CDR3 DNA is TGTGCCAGCAGCTCCCCGCGGTACGAAAAACTGTTTTTT. This translates into CASSSPRYEKLFF. This chain connects TRBV7-9 to TRBJ1-4, with D unresolved. V was trimmed by 4 bases and J by 8 bases, leaving 11 bases between them. The germline CDR1 and CDR2 sequences are SEHNR and FQNEAQ (reference sequence). CDR3 length: 13 amino acids.

The CDR3, as DNA: TGTGCCAGCAGCAAAAATCCGATAGGGACACTCCCAACTAATGAAAAACTGTTTTTT. It codes for CASSKNPIGTLPTNEKLFF. The genes are TRBV21-1 and TRBJ1-4; TRBD1 was called by the table and not checked on the DNA. TRBV21-1 is classified as a pseudogene. The CDR3 is 19 residues long.

The genes are TRBV28 and TRBJ1-6; 8 bases are shared with TRBD1. Trimming took 3 bases from V and 1 from J; bases not matched to a gene: 2. Germline V gene sequence: CDR1 MDHEN, CDR2 SYDVKM. This CDR3 spans 16 amino acids. CDR3 DNA sequence: TGTGCCAGCAGTTTCCGACAGGGGTCCTATAATTCACCCCTCCACTTT. Protein product: CASSFRQGSYNSPLHF.